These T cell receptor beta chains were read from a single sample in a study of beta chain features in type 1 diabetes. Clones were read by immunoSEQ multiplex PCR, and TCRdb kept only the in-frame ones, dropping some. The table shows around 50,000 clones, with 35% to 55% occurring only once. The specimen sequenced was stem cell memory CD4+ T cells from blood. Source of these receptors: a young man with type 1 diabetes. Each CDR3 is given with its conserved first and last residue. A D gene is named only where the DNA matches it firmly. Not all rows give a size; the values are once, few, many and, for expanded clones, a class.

CDR3 DNA: TGTGCCTATAAGGGGGGGGCCGCTGAAGCTTTCTTT
CDR3 protein: CAYKGGAAEAFF
CDR3 length: 12
D gene: -
clone size: -
V gene: TRBV30
J gene: TRBJ1-1

CDR3 DNA: TGTGCCCTCGCGGCGGGAGGGCTCACAGATACGCAGTATTTT
CDR3 protein: CALAAGGLTDTQYF
CDR3 length: 14
D gene: TRBD2
clone size: few
V gene: TRBV2
J gene: TRBJ2-3

CDR3 DNA: TGTGCCAGTACCTCCCCCCCCGGTGGGAGCACTGAAGCTTTCTTT
CDR3 protein: CASTSPPGGSTEAFF
CDR3 length: 15
D gene: -
clone size: -
V gene: TRBV19
J gene: TRBJ1-1

CDR3 DNA: TGTGCCAGCAGCCAAGACTCGACTAGCGGGGTAGGCGGGGGGTTCTTC
CDR3 protein: CASSQDSTSGVGGGFF
CDR3 length: 16
D gene: TRBD2
clone size: few
V gene: TRBV4-2
J gene: TRBJ2-1

CDR3 DNA: TGTGCCAGCAGCCTGGGACAGACGCGCTCCGGCTACACCTTC
CDR3 protein: CASSLGQTRSGYTF
CDR3 length: 14
D gene: TRBD1
clone size: -
V gene: TRBV2
J gene: TRBJ1-2

CDR3 DNA: TGTGCCACCAGCAATCGGGGAGGGTCTAGCGGGAGGGCCCGGGGGAATGAGCAGTTCTTC
CDR3 protein: CATSNRGGSSGRARGNEQFF
CDR3 length: 20
D gene: TRBD2
clone size: -
V gene: TRBV15
J gene: TRBJ2-1

CDR3 DNA: TGTGCCAGCAAGAATCCTGTTCGGAGGCAGTTCTTC
CDR3 protein: CASKNPVRRQFF
CDR3 length: 12
D gene: -
clone size: -
V gene: TRBV28
J gene: TRBJ2-1

CDR3 DNA: TGCGCCAGCAGCTTTGGCCCCGGGTCCCCGGGCTACGAGCAGTACTTC
CDR3 protein: CASSFGPGSPGYEQYF
CDR3 length: 16
D gene: -
clone size: -
V gene: TRBV5-1
J gene: TRBJ2-7

CDR3 DNA: TGTGCCAGCAGGCTCCTACAGGGGGGCAATCAGCCCCAGCATTTT
CDR3 protein: CASRLLQGGNQPQHF
CDR3 length: 15
D gene: TRBD1
clone size: -
V gene: TRBV27
J gene: TRBJ1-5

CDR3 DNA: TGTGCCAGCAGCTTTACACCGGGAGGGTACAATGAGCAGTTCTTC
CDR3 protein: CASSFTPGGYNEQFF
CDR3 length: 15
D gene: TRBD2
clone size: -
V gene: TRBV7-9
J gene: TRBJ2-1

CDR3 DNA: TGCGCCAGCAGCACAGGCACCCTGATACTACAAGAGACCCAGTACTTC
CDR3 protein: CASSTGTLILQETQYF
CDR3 length: 16
D gene: -
clone size: -
V gene: TRBV5-1
J gene: TRBJ2-5

CDR3 DNA: TGTGCCTGTGCCTATAACAGGGATCAGCCCCAGCATTTT
CDR3 protein: CACAYNRDQPQHF
CDR3 length: 13
D gene: -
clone size: -
V gene: TRBV19
J gene: TRBJ1-5

CDR3 DNA: TGTGCCAGCAGGCCTCCGGGACTATGGGATGAAGGCGCCAAAAACATTCAGTACTTC
CDR3 protein: CASRPPGLWDEGAKNIQYF
CDR3 length: 19
D gene: TRBD2
clone size: few
V gene: TRBV28
J gene: TRBJ2-4

CDR3 DNA: TGTGCCATCAGTGAGTCGCAGCGGGGCGGGGAGCTGTTTTTT
CDR3 protein: CAISESQRGGELFF
CDR3 length: 14
D gene: TRBD2
clone size: few
V gene: TRBV10-3
J gene: TRBJ2-2

CDR3 DNA: TGTGCCAGCAGCGTAGGCCGACTAGCGGGAGGCAATGAGCAGTTCTTC
CDR3 protein: CASSVGRLAGGNEQFF
CDR3 length: 16
D gene: TRBD2
clone size: -
V gene: TRBV4-2
J gene: TRBJ2-1

CDR3 DNA: TGTGCCAGCAGCTTGTACAAGTCGAACACAGATACGCAGTATTTT
CDR3 protein: CASSLYKSNTDTQYF
CDR3 length: 15
D gene: -
clone size: few
V gene: TRBV5-4
J gene: TRBJ2-3

CDR3 DNA: TGTGCCAGCAGCTTGAGGCTAGCGGGAGGGTTAGATACGCAGTATTTT
CDR3 protein: CASSLRLAGGLDTQYF
CDR3 length: 16
D gene: TRBD2
clone size: few
V gene: TRBV5-4
J gene: TRBJ2-3

CDR3 DNA: TGCGCCAGCAGTCGTCCAGACGAGGAGTACTTC
CDR3 protein: CASSRPDEEYF
CDR3 length: 11
D gene: -
clone size: many
V gene: TRBV23-1
J gene: TRBJ2-5

CDR3 DNA: TGTGCCGGTTACAGCGAAAAACTGTTTTTT
CDR3 protein: CAGYSEKLFF
CDR3 length: 10
D gene: -
clone size: -
V gene: TRBV2
J gene: TRBJ1-4

CDR3 DNA: TGTGCCAGCAGTTTAGGAGGGAATGGTGAAAAACTGTTTTTT
CDR3 protein: CASSLGGNGEKLFF
CDR3 length: 14
D gene: -
clone size: few
V gene: TRBV28
J gene: TRBJ1-4

CDR3 DNA: TGTGCCAGCAGTCGGACAGACTCTGGAAACACCATATATTTT
CDR3 protein: CASSRTDSGNTIYF
CDR3 length: 14
D gene: -
clone size: -
V gene: TRBV27
J gene: TRBJ1-3

CDR3 DNA: TGCGCCAGCAGCCAAGTTAGTGGCGGGGAGCTGTTTTTT
CDR3 protein: CASSQVSGGELFF
CDR3 length: 13
D gene: -
clone size: few
V gene: TRBV4-3
J gene: TRBJ2-2

CDR3 DNA: TGTGCCAGCATCGGCGGGTTACCGGACAGGGGCAATCAGCCCCAGCATTTT
CDR3 protein: CASIGGLPDRGNQPQHF
CDR3 length: 17
D gene: -
clone size: -
V gene: TRBV21-1
J gene: TRBJ1-5

CDR3 DNA: TGTGCCAGCTACGGGGGTGGCCCCTACAATGAGCAGTTCTTC
CDR3 protein: CASYGGGPYNEQFF
CDR3 length: 14
D gene: -
clone size: few
V gene: TRBV28
J gene: TRBJ2-1

CDR3 DNA: TGTGCCAGGGGGACCGGGACACGGATGGATACGCAGTATTTT
CDR3 protein: CARGTGTRMDTQYF
CDR3 length: 14
D gene: -
clone size: -
V gene: TRBV2
J gene: TRBJ2-3

CDR3 DNA: TGCAGCGTTAAAGGAGGTGGGAGACGGCCCTACGAGCAGTACTTC
CDR3 protein: CSVKGGGRRPYEQYF
CDR3 length: 15
D gene: -
clone size: few
V gene: TRBV29-1
J gene: TRBJ2-7

CDR3 DNA: TGTGCCAGCAGGAAAAATCGGGGGGCTGGGGCCAACGTCCTGACTTTC
CDR3 protein: CASRKNRGAGANVLTF
CDR3 length: 16
D gene: TRBD2
clone size: -
V gene: TRBV2
J gene: TRBJ2-6

CDR3 DNA: TGTGCCAGCAGCGAGGGGACAGCACAAGAGACCCAGTACTTC
CDR3 protein: CASSEGTAQETQYF
CDR3 length: 14
D gene: TRBD1
clone size: once
V gene: TRBV4-2
J gene: TRBJ2-5

CDR3 DNA: TGTGCCAGCAGTTTCCGAATAGCGGGAGACGAGCAGTACTTC
CDR3 protein: CASSFRIAGDEQYF
CDR3 length: 14
D gene: TRBD2
clone size: -
V gene: TRBV11-2
J gene: TRBJ2-7

CDR3 DNA: TGTGCCAGCAGTTTACGACCGGGACTTTACAATGAGCAGTTCTTC
CDR3 protein: CASSLRPGLYNEQFF
CDR3 length: 15
D gene: -
clone size: -
V gene: TRBV27
J gene: TRBJ2-1

CDR3 DNA: TGTGCCAGCAGCTTAGTAGCGGGAACCGGGGAGCTGTTTTTT
CDR3 protein: CASSLVAGTGELFF
CDR3 length: 14
D gene: TRBD2
clone size: few
V gene: TRBV7-2
J gene: TRBJ2-2

CDR3 DNA: TGTGCCAGCAGCCAGTCGCGGAACGGGAGGCTCTCCTACGAGCAGTACTTC
CDR3 protein: CASSQSRNGRLSYEQYF
CDR3 length: 17
D gene: TRBD2
clone size: few
V gene: TRBV14
J gene: TRBJ2-7

CDR3 DNA: TGTGCCAGCAGCTTCCTCCCAGGGGTAGAGCAGTACTTC
CDR3 protein: CASSFLPGVEQYF
CDR3 length: 13
D gene: -
clone size: -
V gene: TRBV7-4
J gene: TRBJ2-7

CDR3 DNA: TGTGCCAGCAGTCCGACAGGGACCGGGGCCAACGTCCTGACTTTC
CDR3 protein: CASSPTGTGANVLTF
CDR3 length: 15
D gene: TRBD1
clone size: -
V gene: TRBV27
J gene: TRBJ2-6

CDR3 DNA: TGTGCCAGCAGCTCGACGGCCGGGACTAGCAAAGAGACCCAGTACTTC
CDR3 protein: CASSSTAGTSKETQYF
CDR3 length: 16
D gene: TRBD2
clone size: few
V gene: TRBV11-1
J gene: TRBJ2-5

CDR3 DNA: TGTGCCAGCAGCCCCCCTGCCGGGGAGCTGTTTTTT
CDR3 protein: CASSPPAGELFF
CDR3 length: 12
D gene: -
clone size: few
V gene: TRBV7-2
J gene: TRBJ2-2

CDR3 DNA: TGCAGCGTTGAGGGGACAGGGAAATCAAACACTGAAGCTTCCTTT
CDR3 protein: CSVEGTGKSNTEASF
CDR3 length: 15
D gene: TRBD1
clone size: -
V gene: TRBV29-1
J gene: TRBJ1-1

CDR3 DNA: TGTGCCAGCAGCCAAGACGTAGCGGGAGCTCGGGAGACCCAGTACTTC
CDR3 protein: CASSQDVAGARETQYF
CDR3 length: 16
D gene: TRBD2
clone size: once
V gene: TRBV4-2
J gene: TRBJ2-5

CDR3 DNA: TGTGCCAGCAGTCCGGCGGGACGATATGGCTACACCTTC
CDR3 protein: CASSPAGRYGYTF
CDR3 length: 13
D gene: -
clone size: once
V gene: TRBV28
J gene: TRBJ1-2

CDR3 DNA: TGTGCCAGCAGTCGTTCAGGGGGCAGGGGCTACGAGCAGTACTTC
CDR3 protein: CASSRSGGRGYEQYF
CDR3 length: 15
D gene: TRBD1
clone size: few
V gene: TRBV2
J gene: TRBJ2-7

CDR3 DNA: TGTGCCTGGGCCCTAAACTATGGCTACACCTTC
CDR3 protein: CAWALNYGYTF
CDR3 length: 11
D gene: -
clone size: few
V gene: TRBV30
J gene: TRBJ1-2

CDR3 DNA: TGTGCCAGCAGCTTAGAACAGGGAATCTATGGCTACACCTTC
CDR3 protein: CASSLEQGIYGYTF
CDR3 length: 14
D gene: -
clone size: few
V gene: TRBV7-9
J gene: TRBJ1-2

CDR3 DNA: TGTGCCAGCTCACCATCAGTTAATCAGCCCCAGCATTTT
CDR3 protein: CASSPSVNQPQHF
CDR3 length: 13
D gene: -
clone size: -
V gene: TRBV18
J gene: TRBJ1-5

CDR3 DNA: TGTGCCAGCAGCTTGGGGGGGGACAGCACAGATACGCAGTATTTT
CDR3 protein: CASSLGGDSTDTQYF
CDR3 length: 15
D gene: -
clone size: few
V gene: TRBV5-4
J gene: TRBJ2-3